This paragraph reports one TCR beta chain. Its antigen is still unknown. Base-call qualities are not available, and no considerably larger clone is one nucleotide away. The entry originates in a study of blood T cells in healthy people across ages (dated by TCRdb to about 2015). Study-level background: In model experiments, roughly one uniquely barcoded TCR beta cDNA molecule per two T cells was captured by template switching. To avoid experimental bias, donors of different ages were randomly spread across the sequencing lanes. To track age-related changes in TCR beta repertoire diversity, the study relied on deep sequencing normalized with unique cDNA molecular identifiers. The donors were split into four age groups: young (average about 15 years), middle-aged (around 37), aged (more than 55) and long-lived (approximately 89). The study analyzed two additional independent replicas of 1 million unique cDNA reads from the same blood draw for two donors, one aged 18 to 30 and one aged 80 or older.

The method was 5' RACE. Sequencer: Illumina HiSeq 2500. A second 7 to 11 cycle PCR used a sample-barcoded 5' primer and a J-beta primer mix. A template-switch 5' adaptor carrying 12 random nucleotides introduced a unique molecular identifier onto each TCR beta cDNA molecule. Each sample yielded at least 2.5 million CDR3-containing paired-end reads. First-strand cDNA was synthesized from all RNA with the Mint cDNA synthesis kit, primed by a TRBC-specific oligonucleotide. After uracil-DNA glycosylase treatment, a first 18-cycle PCR used universal primers M1SS and BC2_uni_R on all cDNA. As for how the authors treated the data: For normalization, 1 million high-quality reads, each with a distinct molecular identifier, were randomly selected from each sample. Reads with shared molecular identifiers were discarded instead of being binned into consensus sequences. MiTCR, set to a Q25 quality threshold and the strictest error-elimination algorithm, was used for CDR3 identification, clonotype clustering and error correction. A nonparametric unseen species model with Euler transformation was used to estimate a lower bound on total TCR beta diversity. TCRdb passed the public sequencing reads through fastp at Q25 and MiXCR, retaining productive beta sequences. Every CDR3 protein is listed once, alongside the most common genes and DNA of its rows. These V and J calls originate from TCRdb's pipeline instead of the authors' own analysis. A total of 600,000 to 1,000,000 distinct CDR3 sequences appear in this sample, 58% of them only once. The leading ten clones occupy about 20% of the sample.

Here is what the overall study found, with its caveats: Estimates of total diversity based on one million sequenced T cells were considered lower bounds and underestimates. There was a strong correlation between observed TCR beta diversity and the percentage of naive T cells measured by flow cytometry. Compared with the aged group, the long-lived group had more naive CD4+ T cells, fewer expanded clones and increased TCR diversity, suggesting age selection. Conclusive comparison of naive and antigen-experienced compartments was prevented by the profiling of bulk unsorted PBMCs. Because the CMV infection status of the donors was unknown, age-related changes in expanded clonotypes may potentially have been confounded. Observed TCR beta diversity per million T cells fell roughly linearly with age, and a significant reduction was already apparent by age roughly 41.

Compared with germline, V lacks 6 bases and J lacks 9 bases; bases without a gene match: 21. Its CDR3 holds 18 amino acids, cysteine through phenylalanine. Just CDR3 DNA is preserved here, 54 bases in frame from base 1. From the germline V gene, CDR1 is MNHNS and CDR2 is SASEGT. The roughly 39 donors, aged about 6 to 100 years, were systemically healthy Caucasian individuals from Russia. Each donor gave 8 to 10 milliliters of peripheral blood, drawn into EDTA-treated Vacutainer tubes. Ficoll-Paque density-gradient centrifugation was used to isolate PBMCs, with at least 6.5 million per sample. Total RNA, at least 6 micrograms per sample, was extracted from PBMCs with Trizol reagent. For every donor, flow cytometry on a PBMC aliquot measured the percentage of naive CD45RAhigh/CD27high T cells.

Source material: blood. This chain joins TRBV6-1 to TRBJ2-1; 9 central nucleotides agree with TRBD2. The source of this sequence is a man under 40 in good health. The encoded CDR3 is CASRAPLAGFARGGEQFF. The DNA sequence is given as TGTGCCAGCAGAGCGCCGCTAGCGGGATTTGCCCGCGGGGGTGAGCAGTTCTTC.